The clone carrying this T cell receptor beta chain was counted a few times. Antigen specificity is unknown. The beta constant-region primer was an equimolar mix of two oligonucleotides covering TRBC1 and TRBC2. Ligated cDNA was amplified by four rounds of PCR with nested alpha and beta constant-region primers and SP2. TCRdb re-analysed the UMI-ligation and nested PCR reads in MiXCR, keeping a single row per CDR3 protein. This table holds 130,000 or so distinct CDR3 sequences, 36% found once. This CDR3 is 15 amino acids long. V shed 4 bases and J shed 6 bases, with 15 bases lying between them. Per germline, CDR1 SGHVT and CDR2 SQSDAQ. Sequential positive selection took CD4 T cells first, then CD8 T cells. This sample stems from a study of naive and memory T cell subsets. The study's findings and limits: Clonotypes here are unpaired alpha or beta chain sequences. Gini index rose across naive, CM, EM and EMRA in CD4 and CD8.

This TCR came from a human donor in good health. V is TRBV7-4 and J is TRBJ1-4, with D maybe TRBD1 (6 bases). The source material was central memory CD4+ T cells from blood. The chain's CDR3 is CASSSKAGDYEKLFF. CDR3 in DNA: TGTGCCAGCAGCTCCAAGGCAGGGGATTATGAAAAACTGTTTTTT. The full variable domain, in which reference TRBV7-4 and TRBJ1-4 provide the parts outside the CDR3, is GAGVSQSPRYKVAKRGRDVALRCDSISGHVTLYWYRQTLGQGSEVLTYSQSDAQRDKSGRPSGRFSAERPERSVSTLKIQRTEQGDSAVYLCASSSKAGDYEKLFFGSGTQLSVL.